A single sample gave rise to the 27 T cell receptor beta chains below, sequenced in a study of T cells in Graves' hyperthyroidism and ophthalmopathy. The CDR3 regions of TCR beta were amplified from RNA transcripts. Primed by the HTBI set, a first-round RT-PCR was run on the TCR CDR3. MiXCR, run by TCRdb on the multiplex PCR reads, gives a single entry per CDR3 protein. Among a few hundred thousand distinct CDR3 sequences, about an eighth were seen once, and the ten largest hold around 5.3%. Specimen: blood. The source of these receptors is a woman between 18 and 29 years old with Graves' hyperthyroidism.

This clonotype was picked up many times. This chain connects TRBV7-6 to TRBJ2-1, with 11 bases aligning to TRBD2. V was pared by 1 base and J by 2 bases, with 4 bases of the junction left unmatched. Germline assignment: CDR1 SGHVS and CDR2 FNYEAQ. This CDR3 is built from 17 residues. CDR3 DNA sequence: TGTGCCAGCAGCTTAGACCTAGCGGGGGGCGCCTACAATGAGCAGTTCTTC. It specifies CASSLDLAGGAYNEQFF.

The V gene is TRBV5-8, the J gene TRBJ1-2; 7 bases agree with TRBD1. Germline CDR1 is SGHTS and CDR2 is YDEGEE. V lost 4 bases to trimming and J lost 4 bases; unmatched junction nucleotides: 7. The CDR3 contains 14 residues. The CDR3 here is CASSQRGLVYGYTF. The CDR3 coding sequence is TGTGCCAGCAGCCAGAGGGGGCTCGTCTATGGCTACACCTTC. Together with reference TRBV5-8 and TRBJ1-2, the CDR3 gives the full variable domain: EAGVTQSPTHLIKTRGQQATLRCSPISGHTSVYWYQQALGLGLQFLLWYDEGEERNRGNFPPRFSGRQFPNYSSELNVNALELEDSALYLCASSQRGLVYGYTFGSGTRLTVV.

The V and J genes are TRBV18 and TRBJ1-2; D uncertain. This CDR3 spans 15 amino acids. Germline V gene data show CDR1 as KGHSH and CDR2 as LQKENI. V lost 5 bases and J 8 bases, leaving 21 bases between the germline ends. The CDR3 here is CASSESEAARRGYTF. In DNA, the CDR3 is TGTGCCAGCTCAGAAAGTGAGGCGGCCAGAAGAGGCTACACCTTC.

A few counts support this clonotype. The chain links TRBV7-9 to TRBJ2-7; tentative D call: TRBD1 (6 bases). Trimming shortened V by 2 bases and J by 7 bases, and 9 bases separated the two germline ends. Germline CDR1 and CDR2: SEHNR and FQNEAQ (reference sequence). CDR3 length equals 12 residues. CDR3 sequence reads: CASSLPGDEQYF. Here the CDR3 DNA reads TGTGCCAGCAGCTTACCAGGGGATGAGCAGTACTTC.

The V and J genes are TRBV6-1 and TRBJ2-7; D is unresolved. CDR1 is MNHNS, CDR2 SASEGT, per germline. V lost 5 bases and J 7 bases, leaving 9 bases between the germline ends. The CDR3 is 11 amino acids. CDR3 loop: CASSTPREQYF. The CDR3 nucleotides read TGTGCCAGCAGTACGCCGCGGGAGCAGTACTTC.

The gene calls are TRBV15 and TRBJ2-2; no clear D gene. This CDR3 comprises 14 residues. Germline CDR1 reads LNHNV; CDR2 reads YYDKDF (reference sequence). The germline V and J ends were trimmed by 1 base and 1 base, with 4 bases remaining between them. The CDR3 spells CATSRGRNTGELFF. In DNA, the CDR3 is TGTGCCACCAGCAGAGGGAGGAACACCGGGGAGCTGTTTTTT.

This clonotype was seen at least ten times. The chain combines TRBV28 with TRBJ2-5, with TRBD2 matching over 8 bases. This CDR3 contains 19 residues. V gave up 3 bases and J gave up 2 bases; unmatched junction bases: 17. Germline V gene lookup returns CDR1 MDHEN and CDR2 SYDVKM. CDR3 in amino acids: CASSLASAGEWGSQETQYF. The CDR3 coding sequence is TGTGCCAGCAGTTTGGCATCAGCGGGAGAGTGGGGATCTCAAGAGACCCAGTACTTC. Drawing the rest from reference TRBV28 and TRBJ2-5, the complete variable domain is DVKVTQSSRYLVKRTGEKVFLECVQDMDHENMFWYRQDPGLGLRLIYFSYDVKMKEKGDIPEGYSVSREKKERFSLILESASTNQTSMYLCASSLASAGEWGSQETQYFGPGTRLLVL.

This clonotype was seen only a few times. The rearrangement uses TRBV9 and TRBJ1-5, with no clear D. The CDR3 runs 16 residues. V was pared by 5 bases and J by 3 bases, with 18 bases between. Germline CDR1 is SGDLS and CDR2 is YYNGEE. The CDR3 bases are TGTGCCAGCAGTTACCGGGTCGCGTCTTTCAATCAGCCCCAGCATTTT. This encodes CASSYRVASFNQPQHF. Using reference TRBV9 and TRBJ1-5 for the parts outside the CDR3, the full variable domain is DSGVTQTPKHLITATGQRVTLRCSPRSGDLSVYWYQQSLDQGLQFLIQYYNGEERAKGNILERFSAQQFPDLHSELNLSSLELGDSALYFCASSYRVASFNQPQHFGDGTRLSIL.

This clonotype occurred many times. The chain uses TRBV30 and TRBJ2-1; D is perhaps TRBD2 (6 bases). Trimming shortened V by 5 bases and J by 3 bases, and 17 bases separated the two germline ends. CDR3 length equals 15 residues. In germline, CDR1 is GTSNPN, CDR2 SVGIG (reference sequence). DNA of the CDR3: TGTGCCTGGGCGGCCCTAGCGCACATCTACAATGAGCAGTTCTTC. Amino acids: CAWAALAHIYNEQFF.

This clonotype was seen repeatedly, ten times or more. The CDR3 is CASSRQGANTEAFF. DNA for the CDR3: TGTGCCAGCAGTCGACAGGGAGCGAACACTGAAGCTTTCTTT. The chain joins TRBV28 to TRBJ1-1, with 7 bases identical to TRBD1. The V and J ends lost 5 bases and 1 base, in that order; junction bases with no gene match: 4. Germline V gene lookup returns CDR1 MDHEN and CDR2 SYDVKM. The CDR3 sequence is 14 residues long.

This clonotype was detected ten times or more. V is TRBV3-1 and J is TRBJ2-7, with TRBD2 matching over 9 bases. The CDR3 length is 16 residues. CDR1 LGHDT and CDR2 YNNKEL come from the germline V gene (reference sequence). Trimming removed 0 bases from V and 0 bases from J; junction bases left unmatched: 3. As DNA, the CDR3 is TGTGCCAGCAGCCAAGATCGACTAGCGGTCTCCTACGAGCAGTACTTC. Amino acid sequence: CASSQDRLAVSYEQYF.

Only a few counts were recorded for this clonotype. V and J are TRBV3-1 and TRBJ1-6; D is uncertain. This CDR3 is 13 amino acids long. The germline V gene has CDR1 LGHDT and CDR2 YNNKEL (reference sequence). V lost 2 bases, J lost 14 bases, and 13 bases lay in between. CDR3 region: CASSQTETSALHF. The CDR3 DNA sequence: TGTGCCAGCAGCCAAACCGAGACAAGCGCCCTCCACTTT.

This clonotype has a single count. V usage is TRBV18 and J usage is TRBJ2-1; D may be TRBD1 or TRBD2 (5 bases each). The CDR3 is 15 amino acids. V lost 4 bases and J lost 2, with 12 bases in between. Germline V gene sequence: CDR1 KGHSH, CDR2 LQKENI. This CDR3 is CASSQSGTAYNEQFF. The CDR3 nucleotides read TGTGCCAGCTCACAATCCGGGACCGCCTACAATGAGCAGTTCTTC.

About this clonotype itself: A read error may explain this, as a much larger clone is one base away. The chain links TRBV7-2 to TRBJ1-6; D gene ambiguous. The CDR3 totals 14 residues. Germline CDR1 is SGHTA and CDR2 is FQGNSA. CDR3 in DNA: TGTGCCAGCAGCTCCTTAACTATTCCTTCACCCCTCCGCTTT. This translates into CASSSLTIPSPLRF.

This clonotype was observed many times. The chain joins TRBV6-2 or TRBV6-3 to TRBJ1-5, with 8 nucleotides matching TRBD1. The V gene end was trimmed by 6 bases and the J gene end by 7 bases; junction bases not matched to a gene: 11. The CDR3 extends over 15 amino acids. Germline lookup yields CDR1 MNHEY and CDR2 SVGEGT. DNA of the CDR3: TGTGCCAGCAGCACATCAGGGGGCTCAGGGCAGCCCCAGCATTTT. This sequence encodes CASSTSGGSGQPQHF.

This clonotype was found many times. This sequence joins TRBV12-3 or TRBV12-4 and TRBJ2-5, with 12 positions matching TRBD1. The J segment lost 3 bases and the V segment lost 4 bases, leaving 6 bases of the junction unmatched. The CDR3 is 16 amino acids. DNA of the CDR3: TGTGCCAGCAGTTGGGGACAGGGGGCGATGAAAGAGACCCAGTACTTC. This gives the protein CASSWGQGAMKETQYF.

The chain recombines TRBV30 with TRBJ1-5; TRBD1 is a possible D gene (5 bases). This CDR3 contains 14 residues. V was trimmed by 0 bases and J by 5 bases, leaving 11 bases between them. The germline CDR1 and CDR2 sequences are GTSNPN and SVGIG (reference sequence). CDR3 residues: CAWSVLGAHQPQHF. The CDR3, as DNA: TGTGCCTGGAGTGTACTCGGGGCCCATCAGCCCCAGCATTTT.

The chain has TRBV28 and TRBJ2-2, with 9 bases aligning to TRBD1. The CDR3 is 15 amino acids. Germline CDR1 and CDR2: MDHEN and SYDVKM. V gave up 2 bases and J gave up 5 bases; unmatched junction bases: 3. CDR3 bases: TGTGCCAGCAGTTTAGGGACAGGGCCGACCGGGGAGCTGTTTTTT. It encodes CASSLGTGPTGELFF. The full variable domain, rest sourced from reference TRBV28 and TRBJ2-2, is DVKVTQSSRYLVKRTGEKVFLECVQDMDHENMFWYRQDPGLGLRLIYFSYDVKMKEKGDIPEGYSVSREKKERFSLILESASTNQTSMYLCASSLGTGPTGELFFGEGSRLTVL.

This clonotype came up many times. DNA for the CDR3: TGTGCCAGCAGCCGTCCGACAGGGGCCACCTACGAGCAGTACTTC. Translating it yields CASSRPTGATYEQYF. The chain is built from TRBV5-5 and TRBJ2-7; 8 bases are a match to TRBD1. J was trimmed by 2 bases and V by 4 bases; bases with no gene match: 8. This CDR3 region has 15 residues. Germline assignment: CDR1 SGHKS and CDR2 YYEKEE (reference sequence).

This clonotype was recorded at least ten times. CDR3 sequence (DNA): TGCAGCGTAGGCCCGCGGGCTAGCTCCTACGAGCAGTACTTC. This gives the protein CSVGPRASSYEQYF. The chain employs TRBV29-1 and TRBJ2-7, with D perhaps matching TRBD2 (5 bases). This CDR3 comprises 14 residues. V was trimmed by 6 bases and J by 0 bases, leaving 15 bases between them. The germline V gene encodes CDR1 SQVTM and CDR2 ANQGSEA.

The chain combines TRBV7-2 with TRBJ1-4; no clear D. Trimming left V 2 bases short and J 2 bases short, with 21 bases between. The CDR3 is 19 amino acids. CDR1 and CDR2 (germline): SGHTA, FQGNSA. The CDR3 region has the DNA TGTGCCAGCAGCTTACGAAGAGGGAGTAGAATTAGGACTAATGAAAAACTGTTTTTT. This translates into CASSLRRGSRIRTNEKLFF.

This clonotype was observed at least ten times. The CDR3 protein is CASSPRDFAYEQYF. Here the CDR3 DNA reads TGTGCCAGCAGTCCCCGGGACTTTGCCTACGAGCAGTACTTC. The chain couples TRBV2 to TRBJ2-7; possibly TRBD2 for D (6 bases). The germline V gene has CDR1 SNHLY and CDR2 FYNNEI. The CDR3 runs 14 residues. Trimming left V 5 bases short and J 2 bases short, with 13 bases between.

The table lists this clonotype with many counts. The rearrangement links TRBV5-1 to TRBJ2-3; TRBD2 is a possible D gene (5 bases). CDR1 and CDR2 (germline): SGHRS, YFSETQ. Trimming stripped 7 bases from V and 6 bases from J, with 21 bases between. The CDR3 contains 15 residues. CDR3 amino acids: CASGSLAVGEDTQYF. CDR3 sequence (DNA): TGCGCCAGCGGGTCGTTAGCTGTCGGGGAGGATACGCAGTATTTT.

In this sample, this clonotype turned up many times. The V call is TRBV30, the J call TRBJ1-2; TRBD1 matches 8 bases. Unmatched junction bases numbered 5, after V lost 1 base and J lost 1 base. Germline-derived CDR1 and CDR2 are GTSNPN and SVGIG (reference sequence). The CDR3 is 15 amino acids. The CDR3 protein is CAWSAGQGHNYGYTF. CDR3 nucleotides: TGTGCCTGGAGTGCAGGACAGGGCCATAACTATGGCTACACCTTC.

There are many counts of this clonotype. The gene calls are TRBV2 and TRBJ2-5, with 10 bases lining up with TRBD2. Germline V CDR1 and CDR2: SNHLY, FYNNEI. J was trimmed by 2 bases and V by 6 bases; bases with no gene match: 0. The CDR3 spans 13 residues. The CDR3 DNA follows: TGTGCCAGCAGAGCGGGAGGGCAAGAGACCCAGTACTTC. Amino acids: CASRAGGQETQYF.

This clonotype appeared many times. The CDR3 DNA reads as TGCAGTGCTAAAACCGGGACAGGAGAAAATTCACCCCTCCACTTT. This codes for CSAKTGTGENSPLHF. The rearrangement uses TRBV20-1 and TRBJ1-6; TRBD1 aligns across 8 bases. The J segment lost 7 bases and the V segment lost 4 bases, leaving 9 bases of the junction unmatched. CDR3 length: 15 residues. The V gene's germline CDR1 is DFQATT and CDR2 SNEGSKA (reference sequence).

The sample holds many counts of this clonotype. The chain links TRBV28 to TRBJ1-3; D ambiguous. Germline CDR1 MDHEN, CDR2 SYDVKM. The CDR3 runs 13 residues. With 4 bases removed from V and 1 base from J, the gap between germline ends came to 5 bases. The CDR3 loop reads CASSSRSGNTIYF. The DNA of the CDR3 is TGTGCCAGCAGTTCCCGATCTGGAAACACCATATATTTT.